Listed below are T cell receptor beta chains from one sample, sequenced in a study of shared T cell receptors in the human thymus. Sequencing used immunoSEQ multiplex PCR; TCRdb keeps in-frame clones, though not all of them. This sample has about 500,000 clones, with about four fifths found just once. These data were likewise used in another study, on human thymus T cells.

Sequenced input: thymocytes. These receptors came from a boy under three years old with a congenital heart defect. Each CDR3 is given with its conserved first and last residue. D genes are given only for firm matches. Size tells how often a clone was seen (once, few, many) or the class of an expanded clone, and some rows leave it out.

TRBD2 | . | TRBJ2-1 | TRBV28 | TGTGCCGCGGGGGGCCCTCGATTAAATGAGCAGTTCTTC | CAAGGPRLNEQFF
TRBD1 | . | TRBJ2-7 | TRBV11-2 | TGTGCCAGCATGCGGTCGGGACAGGGCTACGAGCAGTACTTC | CASMRSGQGYEQYF
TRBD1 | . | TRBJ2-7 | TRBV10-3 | TGTGCCATCAGCCCGCCCGACAGGGGGTTTTCCTACGAGCAGTACTTC | CAISPPDRGFSYEQYF
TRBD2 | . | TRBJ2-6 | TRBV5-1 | TGCGCCAGCAGCCCACCCGCGGGGGAAGCTGGGGCCAACGTCCTGACTTTC | CASSPPAGEAGANVLTF
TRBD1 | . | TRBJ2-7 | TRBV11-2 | TGTGCCAGCAGCTTAGGTACAGGGGGCAACGAGCAGTACTTC | CASSLGTGGNEQYF
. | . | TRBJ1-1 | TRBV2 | TGTGCCAGCCCGACGGACAGGAACACTGAAGCTTTCTTT | CASPTDRNTEAFF
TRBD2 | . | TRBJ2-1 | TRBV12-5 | TGTGCTAGTGGTTTGGGGACTTTATCCGGGACTAGCGGGGGTCAGATATACAATGAGCAGTTCTTC | CASGLGTLSGTSGGQIYNEQFF
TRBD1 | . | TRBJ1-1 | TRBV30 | TGTGCCTGGAACATCGACAGGGTTTCGGTAAACACTGAAGCTTTCTTT | CAWNIDRVSVNTEAFF
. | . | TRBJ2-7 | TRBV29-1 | TGCAGCGCCAATGACAGATCCTACGAGCAGTACTTC | CSANDRSYEQYF
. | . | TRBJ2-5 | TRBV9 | TGTGCCAGCAGCCAAGGAGGGTTTCAAGAGACCCAGTACTTC | CASSQGGFQETQYF
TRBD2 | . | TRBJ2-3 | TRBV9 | TGTGCCAGCAGCGCCGGGACTAGCAATTCGGATAGCACAGATACGCAGTATTTT | CASSAGTSNSDSTDTQYF
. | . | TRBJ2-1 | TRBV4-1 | TGCGCCAGCAGCCAATTGAGTGAGCAGTTCTTC | CASSQLSEQFF
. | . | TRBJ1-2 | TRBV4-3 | TGCGCCAGCAGCCAAGATCTTGGCGACACTCTACTCTCCTATGGCTACACCTTC | CASSQDLGDTLLSYGYTF
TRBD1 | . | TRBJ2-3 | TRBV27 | TGTGCCAGCAGTATCCGGGACAGGGACCTCACAGATACGCAGTATTTT | CASSIRDRDLTDTQYF
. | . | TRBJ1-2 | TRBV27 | TGTGCCAGCAGTTTGGGGCAACAACTTAACTATGGCTACACCTTC | CASSLGQQLNYGYTF
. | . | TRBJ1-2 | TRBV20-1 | TGCAGTGCTAGCGCGGTTCCAGGCTACACCTTC | CSASAVPGYTF
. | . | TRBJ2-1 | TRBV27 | TGTGCCAGCAGTCCCCCCGGTTACCATTACAATGAGCAGTTCTTC | CASSPPGYHYNEQFF
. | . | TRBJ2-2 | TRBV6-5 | TGTGCCAGCAGTTCCCAGAGGACCGGGGAGCTGTTTTTT | CASSSQRTGELFF
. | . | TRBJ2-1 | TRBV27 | TGTGCCAGCAGTTCCAAGGGGAATGAGCAGTTCTTC | CASSSKGNEQFF
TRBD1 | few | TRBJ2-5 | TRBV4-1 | TGCGCCAGCAGCCAACCGGGACAGACCAAAGAGACCCAGTACTTC | CASSQPGQTKETQYF
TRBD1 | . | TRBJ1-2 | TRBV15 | TGTGCCACCAGCACGGCCAGGGGGCTTGGCTACACCTTC | CATSTARGLGYTF
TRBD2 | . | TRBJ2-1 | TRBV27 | TGTGCCAGCAGTCCTAGCGGGAGGGCCGTCGATGAGCAGTTCTTC | CASSPSGRAVDEQFF
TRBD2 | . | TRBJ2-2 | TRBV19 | TGTGCCAGTAGTATGGGGGGGGAGGGGGAGCTGTTTTTT | CASSMGGEGELFF
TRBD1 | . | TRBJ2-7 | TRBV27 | TGTGCCAGCAGTTCTAGGGGGCCCGACACCTCCTACGAGCAGTACTTC | CASSSRGPDTSYEQYF
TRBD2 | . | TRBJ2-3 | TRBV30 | TGTGCCTGGAGTGCGGGGGGACTAGCGGCCACAGATACGCAGTATTTT | CAWSAGGLAATDTQYF
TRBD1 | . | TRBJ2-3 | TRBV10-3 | TGTGCCATCAGTGAACGCTACCGGGACAGGGGTTCCGGCACAGATACGCAGTATTTT | CAISERYRDRGSGTDTQYF
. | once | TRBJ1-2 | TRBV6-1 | TGTGCCAGCAGTGAAAGGGGAGGCTATGGCTACACCTTC | CASSERGGYGYTF
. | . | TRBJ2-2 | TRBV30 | TGTGCCTGGAGCTCGGACTTATACACCGGGGAGCTGTTTTTT | CAWSSDLYTGELFF
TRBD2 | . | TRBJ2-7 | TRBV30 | TGTGCCTGGAGTCCCCGGGGGGGGGAAGACGAGCAGTACTTC | CAWSPRGGEDEQYF
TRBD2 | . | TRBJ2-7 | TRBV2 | TGTGCCAGCAGTTCCCTAGCGGGAGGGCCCTACGAGCAGTACTTC | CASSSLAGGPYEQYF
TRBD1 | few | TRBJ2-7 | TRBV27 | TGTGCCACCCGACAAGGGACAGGGGATGGTTCCGATAACGAGCAGTACTTC | CATRQGTGDGSDNEQYF
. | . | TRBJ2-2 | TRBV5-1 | TGCGCCAGCAGCGGGGACACGAACACCGGGGAGCTGTTTTTT | CASSGDTNTGELFF
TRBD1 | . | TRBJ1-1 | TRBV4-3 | TGCGCCAGCAGCCAAGATGGAGGGGACAGGGGGGCTTTCTTT | CASSQDGGDRGAFF
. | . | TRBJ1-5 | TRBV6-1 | TGTGCCAGCAGTGAACGGGGTTATAGCAATCAGCCCCAGCATTTT | CASSERGYSNQPQHF
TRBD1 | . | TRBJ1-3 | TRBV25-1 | TGTGCCAGCAGCCCCCGGGACAGGGGTTCTGGAAACACCATATATTTT | CASSPRDRGSGNTIYF
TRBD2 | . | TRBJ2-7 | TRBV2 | TGTGCCAGCATCGGCGGGAGTTCCTACGAGCAGTACTTC | CASIGGSSYEQYF
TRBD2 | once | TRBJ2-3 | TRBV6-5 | TGTGCCAGCAGTTACTCGAACCGACTAGCGGATACGCAGTATTTT | CASSYSNRLADTQYF
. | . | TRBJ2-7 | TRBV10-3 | TGTGCCATCAGTCCCAAGACAGGTCAGAGCGAGCAGTACTTC | CAISPKTGQSEQYF
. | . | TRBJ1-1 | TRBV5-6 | TGTGCCAGCAGCTTGTGGCAGCGGAAGAACACTGAAGCTTTCTTT | CASSLWQRKNTEAFF
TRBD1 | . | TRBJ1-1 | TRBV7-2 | TGTGCCAGCAGCTTAGTAGGGGACAGTGAAGCTTTCTTT | CASSLVGDSEAFF
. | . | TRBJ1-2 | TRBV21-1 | TGTGCCAGCAGCGCCCGGACAGGGGGCTATGGCTACACCTTC | CASSARTGGYGYTF
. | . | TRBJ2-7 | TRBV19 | TGTGCCAGTAGTATAACCCCGCAAGGGGCCAGAACCTACGAGCAGTACTTC | CASSITPQGARTYEQYF
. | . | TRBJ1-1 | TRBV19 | TGTGCCAGTAGTATCGGGGGTCCTGAAGCTTTCTTT | CASSIGGPEAFF
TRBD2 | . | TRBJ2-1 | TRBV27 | TGTGCCAGCAGGCTGGAACTAGCGTTTTACAATGAGCAGTTCTTC | CASRLELAFYNEQFF
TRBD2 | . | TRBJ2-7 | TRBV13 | TGTGCCAGCGAGGCGAGCGGGGCCGTGCCCCCCGAGCAGTACTTC | CASEASGAVPPEQYF
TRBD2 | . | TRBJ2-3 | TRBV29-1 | TGCAGCGTTGAATCGCTAGCGGGAGGGCCCGGGTCGGATACGCAGTATTTT | CSVESLAGGPGSDTQYF
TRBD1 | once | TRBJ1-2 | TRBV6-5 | TGTGCCAGCAGTCCCGGGACAGGGGGCGACGGCCCCTACACCTTC | CASSPGTGGDGPYTF
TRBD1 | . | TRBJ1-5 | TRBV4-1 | TGCGCCAGCAGCCATTCTAAGTTGGGACAGGGAAATCAGCCCCAGCATTTT | CASSHSKLGQGNQPQHF
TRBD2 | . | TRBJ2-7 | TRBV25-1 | TGTGCCAGCAGAGGAGGGAGGGACCCCTCCTACGAGCAGTACTTC | CASRGGRDPSYEQYF
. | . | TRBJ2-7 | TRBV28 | TGTGCCAGCAGTGCCCCCAAAACTAGCCCCAGCTCCTACGAGCAGTACTTC | CASSAPKTSPSSYEQYF
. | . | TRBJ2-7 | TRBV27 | TGTGCCAGCAGTTTGTACAGGTCCCCCATCGAGCAGTACTTC | CASSLYRSPIEQYF
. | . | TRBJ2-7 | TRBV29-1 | TGCAGCGTTGAAAGCCCGCGGGGCCCCCACAAGGAGCAGTACTTC | CSVESPRGPHKEQYF
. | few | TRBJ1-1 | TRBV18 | TGTGCCAGCTCACCACCCAAGAACACTGAAGCTTTCTTT | CASSPPKNTEAFF
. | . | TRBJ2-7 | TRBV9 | TGTGCCAGCAGCCCCTACAGGAGCTCCTACGAGCAGTACTTC | CASSPYRSSYEQYF
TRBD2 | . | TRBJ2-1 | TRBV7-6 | TGTGCCAGCAGCTCTCTTGGATTTGATGGCGGGAGGGCCAAGATTGAGCAGTTCTTC | CASSSLGFDGGRAKIEQFF
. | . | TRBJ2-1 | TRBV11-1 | TGTGCCAGCAGCTCCTACGGGAGCACATACAATGAGCAGTTCTTC | CASSSYGSTYNEQFF
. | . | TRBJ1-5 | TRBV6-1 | TGTGCCAGCAGCCCAGCGAGGGATAGCAATCAGCCCCAGCATTTT | CASSPARDSNQPQHF
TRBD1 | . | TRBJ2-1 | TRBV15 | TGTGCCACCAGCAGAAGTCCATATCCGGGGACAGTCAGCTCCTACAATGAGCAGTTCTTC | CATSRSPYPGTVSSYNEQFF